Listed here are 3 T cell receptor beta chains from one sample, sequenced in a study of identical twins. TCRdb re-called the 5' RACE reads with MiXCR, one entry per CDR3 protein. The data show roughly 690,000 distinct CDR3 sequences, around 5.7% seen once. Input material: naive T cells sorted from blood. The receptors come from a man between 18 and 29 years old in good health.

The chain has TRBV10-3 and TRBJ2-7; 10 bases map to TRBD1. After removal of 0 bases from V and 5 bases from J, the junction contained 7 bases not matched to a gene. Germline values: CDR1 ENHRY, CDR2 SYGVKD. This CDR3 is built from 16 residues. In nucleotides, the CDR3 is TGTGCCATCAGTGAGTCTTGGGACAGGGGAGGCCACGAGCAGTACGTC. Translated: CAISESWDRGGHEQYV.

Many counts were recorded for this clonotype. This rearrangement joins TRBV6-2 or TRBV6-3 to TRBJ1-4; D not certain. Germline CDR1 reads MNHEY; CDR2 reads SVGEGT. The V gene lost 0 bases and the J gene lost 7 bases, with 9 bases spanning the gap. CDR3 length equals 14 residues. This CDR3 reads CASSYSGSFEKLFF. CDR3 nucleotides: TGTGCCAGCAGTTACTCTGGTTCGTTTGAAAAACTGTTTTTT.

This clonotype was counted a few times. The chain employs TRBV29-1 and TRBJ2-5; no firm D call. The CDR3 extends over 13 amino acids. The V and J ends lost 5 bases and 3 bases respectively, with 13 bases between them. Germline V gives CDR1 SQVTM, CDR2 ANQGSEA. The CDR3 DNA is TGCAGCGTTTCTTACGGAGAGAAAGAGACCCAGTACTTC. It encodes CSVSYGEKETQYF.